What follows are 13 T cell receptor beta chains derived from one specimen sequenced in a study of blood T cell repertoires in COVID-19. TCRdb's copy holds only in-frame clones and misses some; the assay was immunoSEQ multiplex PCR. The table records about 190,000 clones, about 88% of them present only once. Sequencing was done on a sample of peripheral blood. Source of these receptors: a woman of 80 years or more with acute or convalescent COVID-19.

The chain recombines TRBV5-4 with TRBJ2-7; the match to TRBD2 covers 12 bases. The trim removed 4 bases at V and 3 bases at J, leaving 8 bases unmatched. This CDR3 spans 16 amino acids. Germline V lookup: CDR1 SGHNT, CDR2 YYREEE (reference sequence). CDR3 nucleotide sequence: TGTGCCAGCAGCGAAATGGCTAGCGGGAGGGGCTACGAGCAGTACTTC. Its protein product is CASSEMASGRGYEQYF.

This chain joins TRBV6-1 and TRBJ2-5, with D possibly matching TRBD1 (5 bases). The V gene lost 6 bases and the J gene lost 5 bases, with 16 bases spanning the gap. Germline assignment: CDR1 MNHNS and CDR2 SASEGT. The CDR3 is made up of 14 amino acids. CDR3 in amino acids: CASRAGIRTETQYF. In nucleotides, the CDR3 is TGTGCCAGCAGAGCAGGGATAAGGACGGAGACCCAGTACTTC.

This chain joins TRBV30 and TRBJ1-2; the D is unclear. The CDR3 consists of 13 residues. Per germline, CDR1 GTSNPN and CDR2 SVGIG (reference sequence). Trimming took off 1 base at V and 6 bases at J, with 12 bases between the two ends. The CDR3 sequence: CAWSDTETDGYTF. DNA of the CDR3: TGTGCCTGGAGTGACACAGAGACGGATGGCTACACCTTC.

This chain uses TRBV10-2 with TRBJ1-5; D is ambiguous. V shed 4 bases and J shed 9 bases, with 13 bases lying between them. Germline V gene lookup returns CDR1 WSHSY and CDR2 SAAADI. CDR3 length: 13 residues. The CDR3 loop reads CASSVGLAWPQHF. CDR3 nucleotides: TGCGCCAGCAGTGTCGGTCTCGCTTGGCCCCAGCATTTT.

J is TRBJ2-1 and V is TRBV5-1; D not certain. V was shortened by 4 bases and J by 9 bases, with 8 bases between the two germline ends. This CDR3 contains 11 residues. The germline gives CDR1 SGHRS, CDR2 YFSETQ. The CDR3 loop is CASSLEVEQFF. The CDR3 nucleotides are TGCGCCAGCAGCCTAGAGGTTGAGCAGTTCTTC.

The chain uses TRBV10-3 and TRBJ1-2, with D perhaps TRBD1 (6 bases). V lost 6 bases and J lost 4, with 12 bases in between. The CDR3 has 13 residues. Germline assignment: CDR1 ENHRY and CDR2 SYGVKD. The CDR3 coding sequence is TGTGCCATCAGGGAAACAGGGATCTATGGCTACACCTTC. Translated, it gives CAIRETGIYGYTF.

The J gene is TRBJ2-7, the V gene TRBV4-2; 10 bases align to TRBD2. CDR3 size: 16 residues. Germline-derived CDR1 and CDR2 are LGHNA and YNFKEQ. J lost 4 bases, V lost 4 bases, and 10 bases had no gene match. CDR3 bases: TGTGCCAGCAGCCCAAGATTAGCGGGAGGAGAATACGAGCAGTACTTC. Translated: CASSPRLAGGEYEQYF.

The rearrangement joins TRBV6-5 to TRBJ2-7; 9 positions agree with TRBD1. The V gene end was trimmed by 7 bases and the J gene end by 1 base; junction bases not matched to a gene: 5. Germline CDR1 is MNHEY and CDR2 is SVGAGI. The CDR3 loop spans 14 amino acids. The CDR3 DNA follows: TGTGCCAGCAAAAACAGGGGGCTGTCCTACGAGCAGTACTTC. Encoded protein: CASKNRGLSYEQYF.

This clone was counted at least ten times. The CDR3 DNA follows: TGCGCCAGCAGCCGGACAGGGTACGGCCAGCCCCAGCATTTT. This encodes CASSRTGYGQPQHF. The rearrangement links TRBV4-1 to TRBJ1-5, with TRBD1 identical over 8 bases. The CDR3 contains 14 residues. Germline V gene lookup returns CDR1 MGHRA and CDR2 YSYEKL. V lost 4 bases, J lost 7 bases, and 6 bases stayed unmatched.

About this clone: Different DNA sequences within this sample yield the same CDR3. This chain uses TRBV18 with TRBJ2-7, with D unresolved. The CDR3 length is 13 residues. Trimming cost V 0 bases and J 3 bases, with 6 bases left between them. Germline assignment: CDR1 KGHSH and CDR2 LQKENI. In DNA form, the CDR3 reads TGTGCCAGCTCACCACCGTCCAGCTACGAGCAGTACTTC. Protein sequence: CASSPPSSYEQYF.

V usage is TRBV18 and J usage is TRBJ1-4; TRBD1 is a possible D gene (5 bases). Germline lookup yields CDR1 KGHSH and CDR2 LQKENI. Trimming shortened V by 5 bases and J by 4 bases, and 11 bases separated the two germline ends. The CDR3 totals 14 residues. CDR3 nucleotides: TGTGCCAGCTCAGTAACAGGAGATAATGAAAAACTGTTTTTT. This encodes CASSVTGDNEKLFF.

The rearrangement links TRBV11-1 to TRBJ1-3; possible D gene TRBD1, 5 bases. The CDR3 runs to 14 residues. Germline CDR1 is SGHAT and CDR2 is FQDESV (reference sequence). V lost 4 bases, J lost 4 bases, and 11 bases lay in between. The CDR3 DNA reads TGTGCCAGCAGCTCGAGGGACTTCGGAAACACCATATATTTT. Translating gives CASSSRDFGNTIYF.

This chain connects TRBV7-3 to TRBJ1-1; D is possibly TRBD1 (6 bases). This CDR3 is 13 amino acids long. V lost 5 bases and J 3 bases, leaving 10 bases between the germline ends. CDR1 and CDR2 from the germline V gene are SGHTA and FQGTGA. The CDR3: CASSTTGYTEAFF. The CDR3 nucleotides are TGTGCCAGCAGCACCACAGGGTACACTGAAGCTTTCTTT.